The 2 T cell receptor beta chains below all came from one sample that was sequenced in a study of preoperative IRX-2 immunotherapy in early breast cancer. The treatment is: preoperative locoregional IRX-2 cytokine immunotherapy. TCRdb keeps only in-frame clones here, not all; method: immunoSEQ multiplex PCR. This sample carries around 57,000 clones, roughly 94% of them seen once, and the ten largest clones take roughly 1.5%. This specimen was collected from a patient treated with IRX-2 immunotherapy. These receptor sequences come from a human donor with breast cancer.

This rearrangement joins TRBV7-2 to TRBJ2-5; the D is unclear. Judging by the DNA end, TRBJ2-7 fits better; the J call may be wrong. CDR1 and CDR2 from the germline V gene are SGHTA and FQGNSA. The CDR3 loop spans 13 amino acids. CDR3 loop: CASSLGFSSEQYF. Here the CDR3 DNA reads TGTGCCAGCAGCTTAGGTTTCAGCTCCGAGCAGTACTTC.

The chain uses TRBV7-8 and TRBJ1-5; D remains ambiguous. The V gene lost 8 bases and the J gene lost 3 bases, with 8 bases spanning the gap. CDR3 size: 12 residues. The V gene's germline CDR1 is SGHVS and CDR2 FQNEAQ. The CDR3 nucleotides are TGTGCCAGCGCTGGGGTCAATCAGCCCCAGCATTTT. Its protein is CASAGVNQPQHF.